A selection of T cell receptor beta chains follows, all from one sample in a study of blood T cell repertoires in COVID-19. Assay: immunoSEQ multiplex PCR; the TCRdb copy retains only in-frame clones and omits some. Of around 60,000 clones listed, more than 75% are singletons. Source material: peripheral blood. These receptors were collected from a man aged 55 to 70 with acute or convalescent COVID-19. Each CDR3 is given with its conserved first and last residue. Fields, in order: CDR3 DNA, CDR3 protein, V gene, clone size, J gene, D gene. The D gene is left open where the match is weak. The listing skips clone size in some rows; elsewhere it reads once, few, many or a size class.

TGTGCCAGCAGTTCCCCCTCCCGGGGGCAAGAGACCCAGTACTTC CASSSPSRGQETQYF TRBV27 NA TRBJ2-5 NA
TGTGCCAGCAGCTCGGGACAGGGCCACACTGAAGCTTTCTTT CASSSGQGHTEAFF TRBV7-2 once TRBJ1-1 TRBD1
TGTGCCAGCAGCCCCACAGGGTCAGGTGAGCCCCAGCATTTT CASSPTGSGEPQHF TRBV7-9 NA TRBJ1-5 NA
TGTGCCAGCAGCTTGGGGGCAAGCCCCGAGCAGTACTTC CASSLGASPEQYF TRBV5-5 NA TRBJ2-7 NA
TGTGCCAGCAGCGTACGCGGGGGGGCCGTCGGGGAGCTGTTTTTT CASSVRGGAVGELFF TRBV9 few TRBJ2-2 TRBD2
TGCGCCAGCAGCTTGACGAGCAATGAGCAGTTCTTC CASSLTSNEQFF TRBV5-1 few TRBJ2-1 NA
TGTGCCAGCAGCTTGGAGCGGGGGGTAGAGACCCAGTACTTC CASSLERGVETQYF TRBV5-8 NA TRBJ2-5 TRBD2
TGTGCCTGGAGTGGACCGGGATCTAAGGCATACGAGCAGTACTTC CAWSGPGSKAYEQYF TRBV30 NA TRBJ2-7 NA
TGTGCCTGCCCAGGGTGCAACACCATATATTTT CACPGCNTIYF TRBV27 NA TRBJ1-3 NA
TGTGCCAGCTCACCCTTGGGACAGCGCGTGAACACTGAAGCTTTCTTT CASSPLGQRVNTEAFF TRBV18 NA TRBJ1-1 TRBD1
TGTGCCAGCAGCTTTTATCCGGGGTTAGCGGGGGCCGACACCGGGGAGCTGTTTTTT CASSFYPGLAGADTGELFF TRBV5-5 NA TRBJ2-2 TRBD2
TGTGCCATCAGTGAGCGGGGGAGGGGGGGAGTCGTGAACACTGAAGCTTTCTTT CAISERGRGGVVNTEAFF TRBV10-3 NA TRBJ1-1 NA
TGTGCCAGCAGTGAGCTTGGGACAGGGGAGTATGGCTACACCTTC CASSELGTGEYGYTF TRBV25-1 once TRBJ1-2 TRBD1
TGCAGCCTCGTAAGGGAGAGCAATCAGCCCCAGCATTTT CSLVRESNQPQHF TRBV29-1 NA TRBJ1-5 NA
TGTGCCAGTAGTATTCTTGTGGGTGGAGGTGGCAATCAGCCCCAGCATTTT CASSILVGGGGNQPQHF TRBV19 NA TRBJ1-5 NA
TGTGCCAGCAGCTTAGGAAGGGGGGGGGACACTGAAGCTTTCTTT CASSLGRGGDTEAFF TRBV7-8 NA TRBJ1-1 NA